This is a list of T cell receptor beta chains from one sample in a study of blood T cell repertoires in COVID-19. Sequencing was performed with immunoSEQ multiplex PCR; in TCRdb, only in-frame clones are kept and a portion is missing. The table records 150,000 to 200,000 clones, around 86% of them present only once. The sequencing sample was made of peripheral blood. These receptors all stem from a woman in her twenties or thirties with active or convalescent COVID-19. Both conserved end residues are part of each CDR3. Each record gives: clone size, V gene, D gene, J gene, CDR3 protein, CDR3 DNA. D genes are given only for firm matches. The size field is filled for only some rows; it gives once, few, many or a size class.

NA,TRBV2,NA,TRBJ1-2,CASSGRVSNYGYTF,TGTGCCAGCAGTGGGAGGGTTTCTAACTATGGCTACACCTTC
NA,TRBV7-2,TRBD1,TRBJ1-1,CASSLAGTGTNTEAFF,TGTGCCAGCAGCTTAGCCGGGACAGGGACGAACACTGAAGCTTTCTTT
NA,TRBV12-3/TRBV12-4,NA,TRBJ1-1,CASSLTLNTEAFF,TGTGCCAGCAGTTTAACACTGAACACTGAAGCTTTCTTT
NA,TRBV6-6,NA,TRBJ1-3,CATYSGVFSSGNTIYF,TGTGCCACCTATAGCGGGGTTTTCAGCTCTGGAAACACCATATATTTT
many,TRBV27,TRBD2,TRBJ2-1,CASSLSVGLGVQFF,TGTGCCAGCAGTTTATCCGTAGGACTAGGGGTGCAGTTCTTC
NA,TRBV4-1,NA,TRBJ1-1,CASRAQGNTEAFF,TGCGCCAGCAGGGCCCAGGGAAACACTGAAGCTTTCTTT
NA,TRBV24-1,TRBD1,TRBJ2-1,CATSRSGGDEQFF,TGTGCCACCAGTAGGTCAGGGGGCGATGAGCAGTTCTTC
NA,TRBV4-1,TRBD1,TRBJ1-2,CASSQEGQIYGYTF,TGCGCCAGCAGCCAAGAGGGACAGATCTATGGCTACACCTTC
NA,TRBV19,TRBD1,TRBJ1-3,CASSRTGAGNTIYF,TGTGCCAGTAGCCGGACAGGCGCTGGAAACACCATATATTTT
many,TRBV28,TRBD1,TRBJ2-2,CASSPDRGPGELFF,TGTGCCAGCAGTCCGGACAGGGGGCCTGGGGAGCTGTTTTTT
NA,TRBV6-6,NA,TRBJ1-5,CASSFVSPYSNQPQHF,TGTGCCAGCAGTTTCGTTAGCCCATATAGCAATCAGCCCCAGCATTTT
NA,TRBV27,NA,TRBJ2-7,CASSLASRGFGEEQYF,TGTGCCAGCAGTTTAGCCTCGCGGGGCTTCGGGGAGGAGCAGTACTTC
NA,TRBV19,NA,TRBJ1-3,CASTETTGNTIYF,TGTGCCAGTACCGAGACAACTGGAAACACCATATATTTT
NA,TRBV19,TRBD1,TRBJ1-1,CASSRDRGTEAFF,TGTGCCAGTAGTCGGGACAGGGGAACTGAAGCTTTCTTT
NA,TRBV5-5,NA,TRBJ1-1,CASSLSISNTEAFF,TGTGCCAGCAGCTTGAGCATATCGAACACTGAAGCTTTCTTT
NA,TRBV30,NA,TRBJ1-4,CAWSNNEKLFF,TGTGCCTGGTCCAATAATGAAAAACTGTTTTTT
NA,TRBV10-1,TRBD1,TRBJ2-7,CASSESGQGREQYF,TGCGCCAGCAGTGAATCAGGACAGGGGAGGGAGCAGTACTTC
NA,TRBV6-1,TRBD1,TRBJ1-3,CASSEAGRGSGNTIYF,TGTGCCAGCAGTGAAGCTGGCAGGGGGTCTGGAAACACCATATATTTT